This TCR beta chain was identified in a study of OX40 agonist ivuxolimab in advanced cancers. The CDR3 consists of 13 residues. Germline assignment: CDR1 MDHEN and CDR2 SYDVKM. TCRdb's table, derived via immunoSEQ multiplex PCR, lists solely in-frame clones and lacks some. This sample carries around 77,000 clones, over 80% of them seen once, and the ten largest clones take under 7.5%. The source is an adult with an advanced solid tumor such as melanoma, head and neck, liver or kidney cancer. The chain combines TRBV28 with TRBJ2-6; TRBD1 is a possible D gene (6 bases). The sample consisted of CD4+ or CD8+ T cells sorted from blood, taken in a trial of the OX40 agonist ivuxolimab. CDR3 bases: TGTGCATGTGAAGGGGGTGGGGCCAACGTCCTGACTTTC. This encodes CACEGGGANVLTF.